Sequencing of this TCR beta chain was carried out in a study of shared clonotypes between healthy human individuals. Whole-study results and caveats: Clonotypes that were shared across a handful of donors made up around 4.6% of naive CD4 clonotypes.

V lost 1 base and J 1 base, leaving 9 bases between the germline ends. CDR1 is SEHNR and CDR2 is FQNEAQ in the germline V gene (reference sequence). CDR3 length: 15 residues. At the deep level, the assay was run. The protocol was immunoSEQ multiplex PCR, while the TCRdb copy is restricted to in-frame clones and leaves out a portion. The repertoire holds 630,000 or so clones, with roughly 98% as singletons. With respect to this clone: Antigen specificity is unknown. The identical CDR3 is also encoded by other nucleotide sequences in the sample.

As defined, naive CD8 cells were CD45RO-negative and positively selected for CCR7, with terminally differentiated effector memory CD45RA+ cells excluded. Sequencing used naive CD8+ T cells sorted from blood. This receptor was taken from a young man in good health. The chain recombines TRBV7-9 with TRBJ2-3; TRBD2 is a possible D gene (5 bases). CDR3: CASSLVDSGTDTQYF. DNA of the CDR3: TGTGCCAGCAGCTTAGTCGATAGCGGCACAGATACGCAGTATTTT.